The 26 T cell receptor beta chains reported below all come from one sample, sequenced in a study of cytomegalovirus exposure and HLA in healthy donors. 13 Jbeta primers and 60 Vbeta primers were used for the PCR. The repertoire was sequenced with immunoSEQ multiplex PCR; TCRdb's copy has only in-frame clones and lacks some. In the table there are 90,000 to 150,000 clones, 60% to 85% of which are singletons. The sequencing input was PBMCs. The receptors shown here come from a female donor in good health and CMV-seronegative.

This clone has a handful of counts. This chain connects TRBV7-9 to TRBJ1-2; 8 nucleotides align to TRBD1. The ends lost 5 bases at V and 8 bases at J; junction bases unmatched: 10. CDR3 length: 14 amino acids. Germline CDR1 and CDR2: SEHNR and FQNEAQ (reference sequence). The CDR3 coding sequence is TGTGCCAGCAGCAGGACAGGGCTCATCCAAGGCTACACCTTC. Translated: CASSRTGLIQGYTF.

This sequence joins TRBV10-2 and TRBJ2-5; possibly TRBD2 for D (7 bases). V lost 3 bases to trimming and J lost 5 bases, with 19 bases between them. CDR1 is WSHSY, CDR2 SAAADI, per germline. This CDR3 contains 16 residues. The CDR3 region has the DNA TGCGCCAGCAGTGATCCCCGGGGGAGGGGGGGGGAGACCCAGTACTTC. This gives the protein CASSDPRGRGGETQYF.

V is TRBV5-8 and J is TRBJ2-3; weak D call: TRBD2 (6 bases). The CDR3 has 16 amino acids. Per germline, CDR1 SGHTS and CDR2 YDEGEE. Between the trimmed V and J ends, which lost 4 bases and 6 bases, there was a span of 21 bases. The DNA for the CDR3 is TGTGCCAGCAGCCCGGGACTCCTCATGCCCCGTGATACGCAGTATTTT. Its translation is CASSPGLLMPRDTQYF. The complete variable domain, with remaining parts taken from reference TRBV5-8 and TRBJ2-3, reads EAGVTQSPTHLIKTRGQQATLRCSPISGHTSVYWYQQALGLGLQFLLWYDEGEERNRGNFPPRFSGRQFPNYSSELNVNALELEDSALYLCASSPGLLMPRDTQYFGPGTRLTVL.

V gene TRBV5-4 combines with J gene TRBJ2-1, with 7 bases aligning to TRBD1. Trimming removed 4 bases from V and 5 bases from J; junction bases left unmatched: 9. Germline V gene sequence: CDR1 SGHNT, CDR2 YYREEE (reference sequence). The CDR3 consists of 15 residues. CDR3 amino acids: CASSRDRVINNEQFF. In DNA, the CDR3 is TGTGCCAGCAGCCGCGACAGGGTCATTAACAATGAGCAGTTCTTC.

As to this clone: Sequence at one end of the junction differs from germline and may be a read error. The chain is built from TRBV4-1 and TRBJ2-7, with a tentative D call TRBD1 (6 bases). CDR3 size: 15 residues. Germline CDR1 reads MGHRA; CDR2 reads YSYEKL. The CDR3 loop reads CASSQEEAGVYEQYF. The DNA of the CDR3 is TGTGCCAGCAGCCAAGAAGAGGCAGGGGTCTACGAGCAGTACTTC.

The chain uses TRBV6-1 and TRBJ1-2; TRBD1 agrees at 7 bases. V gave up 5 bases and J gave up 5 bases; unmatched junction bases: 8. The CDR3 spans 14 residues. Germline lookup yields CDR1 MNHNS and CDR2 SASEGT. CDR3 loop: CASSSPTGSYGYTF. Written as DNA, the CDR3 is TGTGCCAGCAGTTCACCGACAGGGTCATATGGCTACACCTTC.

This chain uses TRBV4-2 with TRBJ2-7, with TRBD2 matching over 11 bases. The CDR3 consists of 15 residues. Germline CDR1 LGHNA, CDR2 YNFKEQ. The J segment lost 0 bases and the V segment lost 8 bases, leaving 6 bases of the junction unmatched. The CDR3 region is CASGPGLADSYEQYF. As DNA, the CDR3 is TGTGCCAGCGGACCGGGACTAGCGGACTCCTACGAGCAGTACTTC.

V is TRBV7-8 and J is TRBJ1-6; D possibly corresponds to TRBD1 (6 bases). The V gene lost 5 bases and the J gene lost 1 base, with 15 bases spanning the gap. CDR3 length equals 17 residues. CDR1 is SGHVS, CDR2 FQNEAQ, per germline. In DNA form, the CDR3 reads TGTGCCAGCAGCATGAACAGGGTGGGGTCCTATAATTCACCCCTCCACTTT. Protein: CASSMNRVGSYNSPLHF. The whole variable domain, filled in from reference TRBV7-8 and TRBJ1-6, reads GAGVSQSPRYKVAKRGQDVALRCDPISGHVSLFWYQQALGQGPEFLTYFQNEAQLDKSGLPSDRFFAERPEGSVSTLKIQRTQQEDSAVYLCASSMNRVGSYNSPLHFGNGTRLTVT.

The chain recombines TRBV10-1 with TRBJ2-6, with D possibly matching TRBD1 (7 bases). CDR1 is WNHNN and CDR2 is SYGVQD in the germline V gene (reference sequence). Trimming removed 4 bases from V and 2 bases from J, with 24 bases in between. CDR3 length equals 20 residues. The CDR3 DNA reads TGCGCCAGCAGTGTAGCCCAGGGGGAGGTCGGATCGACTGGGGCCAACGTCCTGACTTTC. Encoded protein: CASSVAQGEVGSTGANVLTF.

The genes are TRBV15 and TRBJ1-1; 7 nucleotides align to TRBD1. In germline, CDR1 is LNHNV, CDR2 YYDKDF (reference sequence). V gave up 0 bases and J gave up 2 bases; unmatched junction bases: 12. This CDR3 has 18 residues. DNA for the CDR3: TGTGCCACCAGCAGAGATCGTCCAGGGGGACGTCGAAACACTGAAGCTTTCTTT. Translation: CATSRDRPGGRRNTEAFF.

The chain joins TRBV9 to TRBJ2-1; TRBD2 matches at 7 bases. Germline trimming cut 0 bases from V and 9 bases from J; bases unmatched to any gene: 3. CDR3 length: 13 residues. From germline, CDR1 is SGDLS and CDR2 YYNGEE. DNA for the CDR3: TGTGCCAGCAGCGTAGGGCTAGCGGTTGAGCAGTTCTTC. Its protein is CASSVGLAVEQFF.

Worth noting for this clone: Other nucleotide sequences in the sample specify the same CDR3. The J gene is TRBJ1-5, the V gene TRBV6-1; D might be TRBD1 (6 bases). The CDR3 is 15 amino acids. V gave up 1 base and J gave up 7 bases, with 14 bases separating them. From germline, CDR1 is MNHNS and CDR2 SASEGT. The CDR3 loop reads CASSEEAGGGQPQHF. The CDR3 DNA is TGTGCCAGCAGTGAAGAGGCTGGGGGCGGGCAGCCCCAGCATTTT.

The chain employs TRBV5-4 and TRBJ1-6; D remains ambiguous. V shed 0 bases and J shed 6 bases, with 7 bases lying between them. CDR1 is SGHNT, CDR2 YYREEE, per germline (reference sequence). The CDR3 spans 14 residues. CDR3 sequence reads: CASSLDATNSPLHF. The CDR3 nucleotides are TGTGCCAGCAGCTTGGACGCTACTAATTCACCCCTCCACTTT.

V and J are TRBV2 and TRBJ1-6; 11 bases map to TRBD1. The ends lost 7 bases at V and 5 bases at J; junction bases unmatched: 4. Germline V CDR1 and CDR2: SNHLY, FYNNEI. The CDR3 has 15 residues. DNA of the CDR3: TGTGCCAGCACCTGGACAGGGGGCAATAATTCACCCCTCCACTTT. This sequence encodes CASTWTGGNNSPLHF. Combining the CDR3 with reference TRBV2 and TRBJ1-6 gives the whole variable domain EPEVTQTPSHQVTQMGQEVILRCVPISNHLYFYWYRQILGQKVEFLVSFYNNEISEKSEIFDDQFSVERPDGSNFTLKIRSTKLEDSAMYFCASTWTGGNNSPLHFGNGTRLTVT.

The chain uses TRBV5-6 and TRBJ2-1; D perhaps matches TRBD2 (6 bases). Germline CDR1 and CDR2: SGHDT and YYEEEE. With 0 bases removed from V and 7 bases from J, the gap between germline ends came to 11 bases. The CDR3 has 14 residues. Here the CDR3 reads CASSLGASANEQFF. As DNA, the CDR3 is TGTGCCAGCAGCTTGGGTGCTAGCGCAAATGAGCAGTTCTTC.

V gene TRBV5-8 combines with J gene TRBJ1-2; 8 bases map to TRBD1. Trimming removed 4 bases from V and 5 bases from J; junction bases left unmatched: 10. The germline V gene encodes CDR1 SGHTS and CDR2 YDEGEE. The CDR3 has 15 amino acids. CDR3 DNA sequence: TGTGCCAGCAGCCCTTACATGACAGGGGATTATGGCTACACCTTC. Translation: CASSPYMTGDYGYTF.

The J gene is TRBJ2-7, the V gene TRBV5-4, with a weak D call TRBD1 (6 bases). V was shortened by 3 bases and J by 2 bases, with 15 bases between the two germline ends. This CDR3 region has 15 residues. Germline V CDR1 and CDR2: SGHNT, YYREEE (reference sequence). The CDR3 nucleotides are TGTGCCAGCAGCTCGGAACAGGGAACGGCCTACGAGCAGTACTTC. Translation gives CASSSEQGTAYEQYF.

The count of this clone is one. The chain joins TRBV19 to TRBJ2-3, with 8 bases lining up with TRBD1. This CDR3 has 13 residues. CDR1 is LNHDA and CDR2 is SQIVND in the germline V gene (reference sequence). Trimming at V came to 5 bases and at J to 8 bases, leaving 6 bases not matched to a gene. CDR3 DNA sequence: TGTGCCAGTAGTCAGGGGGCTCAAGCTACGCAGTATTTT. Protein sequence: CASSQGAQATQYF.

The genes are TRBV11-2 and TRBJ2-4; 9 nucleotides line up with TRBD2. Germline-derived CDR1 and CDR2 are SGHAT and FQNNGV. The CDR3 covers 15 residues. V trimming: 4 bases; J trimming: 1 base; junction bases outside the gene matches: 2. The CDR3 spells CASSSREGAKNIQYF. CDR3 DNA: TGTGCCAGCAGCTCGCGGGAGGGGGCCAAAAACATTCAGTACTTC. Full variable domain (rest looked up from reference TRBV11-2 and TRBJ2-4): EAGVAQSPRYKIIEKRQSVAFWCNPISGHATLYWYQQILGQGPKLLIQFQNNGVVDDSQLPKDRFSAERLKGVDSTLKIQPAKLEDSAVYLCASSSREGAKNIQYFGAGTRLSVL.

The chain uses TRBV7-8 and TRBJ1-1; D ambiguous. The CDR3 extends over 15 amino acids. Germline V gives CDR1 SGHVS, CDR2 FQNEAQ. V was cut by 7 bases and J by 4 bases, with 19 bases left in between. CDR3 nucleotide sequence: TGTGCCAGCACCCCTAATTTATACACGGGCACTGAAGCTTTCTTT. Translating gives CASTPNLYTGTEAFF.

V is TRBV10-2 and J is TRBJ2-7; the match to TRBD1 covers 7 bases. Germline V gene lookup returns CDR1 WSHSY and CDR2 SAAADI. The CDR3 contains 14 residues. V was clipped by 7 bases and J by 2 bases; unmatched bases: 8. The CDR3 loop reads CASTDRQGPYEQYF. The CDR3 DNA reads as TGCGCCAGCACCGATAGACAGGGACCCTACGAGCAGTACTTC.

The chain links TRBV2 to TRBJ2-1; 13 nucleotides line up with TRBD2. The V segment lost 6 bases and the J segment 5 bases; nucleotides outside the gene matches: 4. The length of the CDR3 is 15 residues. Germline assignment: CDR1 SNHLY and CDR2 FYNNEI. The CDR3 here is CASSGLAGVNNEQFF. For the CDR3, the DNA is TGTGCCAGCAGCGGACTAGCGGGGGTAAACAATGAGCAGTTCTTC.

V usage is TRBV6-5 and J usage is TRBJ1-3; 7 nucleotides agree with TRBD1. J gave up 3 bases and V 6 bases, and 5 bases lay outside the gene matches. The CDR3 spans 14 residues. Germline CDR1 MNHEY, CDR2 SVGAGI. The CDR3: CASSSTGSGNTIYF. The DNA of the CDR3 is TGTGCCAGCAGCTCGACAGGGAGTGGAAACACCATATATTTT.

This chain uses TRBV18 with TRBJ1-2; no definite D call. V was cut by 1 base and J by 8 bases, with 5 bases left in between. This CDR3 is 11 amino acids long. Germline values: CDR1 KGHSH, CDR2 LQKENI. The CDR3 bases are TGTGCCAGCTCACCACTCCTGGGCTACACCTTC. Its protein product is CASSPLLGYTF.

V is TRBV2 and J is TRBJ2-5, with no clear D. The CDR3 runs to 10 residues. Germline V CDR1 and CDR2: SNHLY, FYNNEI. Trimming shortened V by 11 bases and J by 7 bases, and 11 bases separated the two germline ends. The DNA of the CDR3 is TGTGCCGCCACCCCAGGGACCCAGTACTTC. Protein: CAATPGTQYF.

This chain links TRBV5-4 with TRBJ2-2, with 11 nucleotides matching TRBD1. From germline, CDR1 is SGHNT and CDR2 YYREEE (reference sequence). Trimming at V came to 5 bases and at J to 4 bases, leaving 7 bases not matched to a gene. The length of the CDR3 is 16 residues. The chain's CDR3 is CASRSPGTGGTGELFF. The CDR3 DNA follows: TGTGCCAGCAGGTCCCCGGGGACAGGGGGCACCGGGGAGCTGTTTTTT.